Presented here are 11 T cell receptor beta chains from one specimen sequenced in a study of cytomegalovirus exposure and HLA in healthy donors. With 60 Vbeta and 13 Jbeta primers, the PCR was carried out. The protocol was immunoSEQ multiplex PCR, while the TCRdb copy is restricted to in-frame clones and leaves out a portion. This table has roughly 120,000 clones, around 85% appearing once. The specimen was PBMCs. Receptors originate from a man aged 40-49 years in good health and CMV-seronegative.

This sequence joins TRBV15 and TRBJ2-2; D not resolved. This CDR3 has 17 residues. Looked up from germline, CDR1 is LNHNV and CDR2 is YYDKDF (reference sequence). Trimming pared 1 base from V and 5 bases from J, leaving 17 bases between. Here the CDR3 DNA reads TGTGCCACCAGCAGAGGCGGCGAAGGCCAGTCAACCGGGGAGCTGTTTTTT. This codes for CATSRGGEGQSTGELFF.

V is TRBV5-8 and J is TRBJ1-5; D remains unclear. The V end was cut by 0 bases, the J end by 5 bases, with 9 bases between. This CDR3 is 14 amino acids long. Germline V CDR1 and CDR2: SGHTS, YDEGEE. Here the CDR3 reads CASSLVGGYQPQHF. The CDR3 coding sequence is TGTGCCAGCAGCTTGGTAGGAGGGTATCAGCCCCAGCATTTT.

The rearrangement joins TRBV28 to TRBJ1-5; unclear D gene. Trimming took off 2 bases at V and 7 bases at J, with 18 bases between the two ends. CDR1 is MDHEN and CDR2 is SYDVKM in the germline V gene. This CDR3 region has 16 residues. The CDR3 here is CASSLGLRGMGQPQHF. The CDR3 DNA reads as TGTGCCAGCAGTTTAGGGTTGCGGGGTATGGGCCAGCCCCAGCATTTT.

V usage is TRBV7-8 and J usage is TRBJ2-7; unclear D gene. Trimming removed 5 bases at V and 2 bases at J, with 7 bases between. Germline CDR1 SGHVS, CDR2 FQNEAQ. The CDR3 has 12 residues. CDR3 nucleotide sequence: TGTGCCAGCAGCGTCTCTCCCTACGAGCAGTACTTC. This codes for CASSVSPYEQYF. The whole variable domain, filled in from reference TRBV7-8 and TRBJ2-7, reads GAGVSQSPRYKVAKRGQDVALRCDPISGHVSLFWYQQALGQGPEFLTYFQNEAQLDKSGLPSDRFFAERPEGSVSTLKIQRTQQEDSAVYLCASSVSPYEQYFGPGTRLTVT.

About this clone: The junction and the germline gene differ at one end; a read error may be behind it. The CDR3 coding sequence is TGTGCCAGCAGCTCCGACAGGGGCTACGAGCGGTACTTC. Amino acids: CASSSDRGYERYF. The rearrangement uses TRBV7-9 and TRBJ2-7, with 8 bases that match TRBD1. Germline V gives CDR1 SEHNR, CDR2 FQNEAQ (reference sequence). The CDR3 spans 13 residues.

The CDR3 nucleotides read TGTGCCAGTAGTACGGGACTGATTAGCAATCAGCCCCAGCATTTT. Translation: CASSTGLISNQPQHF. The chain couples TRBV19 to TRBJ1-5; D possibly corresponds to TRBD1 (5 bases). V lost 4 bases to trimming and J lost 0 bases, with 10 bases between them. CDR3 size: 15 residues. Germline V lookup: CDR1 LNHDA, CDR2 SQIVND (reference sequence). The full variable domain, rest sourced from reference TRBV19 and TRBJ1-5, is DGGITQSPKYLFRKEGQNVTLSCEQNLNHDAMYWYRQDPGQGLRLIYYSQIVNDFQKGDIAEGYSVSREKKESFPLTVTSAQKNPTAFYLCASSTGLISNQPQHFGDGTRLSIL.

The chain recombines TRBV6-1 with TRBJ1-5; a weak D match, TRBD1 (6 bases). The V end lost 4 bases, the J end lost 10 bases, and 17 bases lay between the germline ends. Germline CDR1 and CDR2: MNHNS and SASEGT. This CDR3 is 14 amino acids long. This CDR3 is CASSANGGPFPQHF. The CDR3, as DNA: TGTGCCAGCAGTGCGAATGGGGGCCCTTTCCCCCAGCATTTT.

The V and J genes are TRBV6-6 and TRBJ1-2; a possible D gene is TRBD1 (6 bases). CDR3 length equals 16 residues. The V gene's germline CDR1 is MNHNY and CDR2 SVGAGI (reference sequence). Trimming took off 5 bases at V and 3 bases at J, with 19 bases between the two ends. CDR3 residues: CASSLQQGPLDYGYTF. CDR3 nucleotides: TGTGCCAGCAGTCTTCAACAGGGCCCCCTAGACTATGGCTACACCTTC.

This sequence joins TRBV6-1 and TRBJ2-7; D perhaps matches TRBD1 (6 bases). V was trimmed by 7 bases and J by 4 bases, leaving 20 bases between them. The CDR3 sequence is 15 residues long. Germline V gene data show CDR1 as MNHNS and CDR2 as SASEGT. CDR3 region: CASNLIWDTTYEQYF. The CDR3 bases are TGTGCCAGCAATCTAATATGGGACACGACTTACGAGCAGTACTTC.

This chain uses TRBV20-1 with TRBJ1-5; possibly TRBD1 for D (6 bases). The CDR3 covers 11 residues. The V end was cut by 6 bases, the J end by 5 bases, with 8 bases between. Germline CDR1 reads DFQATT; CDR2 reads SNEGSKA (reference sequence). In DNA form, the CDR3 reads TGCAGTGCCGCAGGGGATCAGCCCCAGCATTTT. Protein product: CSAAGDQPQHF.

Written as DNA, the CDR3 is TGTGCCATCAGCCAACAGGGGCCGGCAACTAATGAAAAACTGTTTTTT. This sequence encodes CAISQQGPATNEKLFF. V gene TRBV10-3 combines with J gene TRBJ1-4; 7 bases line up with TRBD1. With 6 bases clipped from V and 0 bases from J, the junction kept 7 bases outside the gene matches. CDR3 length equals 16 residues. Germline lookup yields CDR1 ENHRY and CDR2 SYGVKD.